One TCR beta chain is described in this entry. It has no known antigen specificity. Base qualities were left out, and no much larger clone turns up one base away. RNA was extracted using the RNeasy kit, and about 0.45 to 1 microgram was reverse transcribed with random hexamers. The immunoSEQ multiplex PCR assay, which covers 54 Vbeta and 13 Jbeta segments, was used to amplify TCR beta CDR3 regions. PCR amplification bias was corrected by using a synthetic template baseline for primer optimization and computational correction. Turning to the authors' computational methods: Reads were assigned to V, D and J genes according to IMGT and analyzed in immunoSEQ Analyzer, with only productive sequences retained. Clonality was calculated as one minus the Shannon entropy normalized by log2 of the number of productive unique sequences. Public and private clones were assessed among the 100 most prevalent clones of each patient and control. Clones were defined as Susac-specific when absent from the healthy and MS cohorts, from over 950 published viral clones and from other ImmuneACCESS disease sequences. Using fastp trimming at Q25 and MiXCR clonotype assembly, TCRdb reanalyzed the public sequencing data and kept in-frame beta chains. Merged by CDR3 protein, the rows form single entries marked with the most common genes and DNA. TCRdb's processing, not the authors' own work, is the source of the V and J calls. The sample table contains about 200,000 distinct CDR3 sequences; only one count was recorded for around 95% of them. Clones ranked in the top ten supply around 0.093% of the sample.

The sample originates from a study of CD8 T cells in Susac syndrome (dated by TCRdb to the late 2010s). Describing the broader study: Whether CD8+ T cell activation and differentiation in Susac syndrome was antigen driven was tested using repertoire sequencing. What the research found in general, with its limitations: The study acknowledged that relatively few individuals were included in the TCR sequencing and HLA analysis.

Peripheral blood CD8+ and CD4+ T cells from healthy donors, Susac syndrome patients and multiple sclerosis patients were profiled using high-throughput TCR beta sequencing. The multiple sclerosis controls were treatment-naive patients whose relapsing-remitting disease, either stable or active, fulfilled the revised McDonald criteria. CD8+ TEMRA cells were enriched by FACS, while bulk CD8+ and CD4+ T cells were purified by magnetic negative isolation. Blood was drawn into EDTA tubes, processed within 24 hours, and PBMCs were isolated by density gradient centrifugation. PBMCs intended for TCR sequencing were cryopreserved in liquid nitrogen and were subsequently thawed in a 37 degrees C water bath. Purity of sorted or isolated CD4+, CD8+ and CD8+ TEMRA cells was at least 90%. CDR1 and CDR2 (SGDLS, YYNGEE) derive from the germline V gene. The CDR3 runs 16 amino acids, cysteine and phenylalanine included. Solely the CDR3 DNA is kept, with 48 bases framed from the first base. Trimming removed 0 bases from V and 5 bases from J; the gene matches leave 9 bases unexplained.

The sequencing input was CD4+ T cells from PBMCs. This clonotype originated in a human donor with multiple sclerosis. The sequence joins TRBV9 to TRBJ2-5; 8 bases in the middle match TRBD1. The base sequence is TGTGCCAGCAGCGTAGAATCCGGACAGGGCTGGGAGACCCAGTACTTC. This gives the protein CASSVESGQGWETQYF. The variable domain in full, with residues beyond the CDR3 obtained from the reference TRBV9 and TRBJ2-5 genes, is DSGVTQTPKHLITATGQRVTLRCSPRSGDLSVYWYQQSLDQGLQFLIQYYNGEERAKGNILERFSAQQFPDLHSELNLSSLELGDSALYFCASSVESGQGWETQYFGPGTRLLVL.